Below are 24 T cell receptor beta chains sequenced from a single sample in a study of cytomegalovirus exposure and HLA in healthy donors. The PCR ran on 60 Vbeta and 13 Jbeta primers. Assay: immunoSEQ multiplex PCR; the TCRdb copy retains only in-frame clones and omits some. The data contain about 190,000 clones, 75% to 90% of them singletons. Sequenced: PBMCs. The receptors were gathered from a man aged 45-65 years in good health and CMV-seronegative.

J is TRBJ2-3 and V is TRBV7-2; a weak D match, TRBD2 (6 bases). The CDR3 consists of 15 residues. V was cut by 6 bases and J by 6 bases, with 19 bases left in between. The germline V gene encodes CDR1 SGHTA and CDR2 FQGNSA. This CDR3 reads CASRSWRGAQDTQYF. For the CDR3, the DNA is TGTGCCAGCAGATCATGGAGGGGAGCACAGGATACGCAGTATTTT.

This chain links TRBV7-9 with TRBJ2-5; 8 nucleotides match TRBD1. The J call may be incorrect, as the DNA end agrees better with TRBJ2-7. The CDR3 consists of 14 residues. Germline V gene lookup returns CDR1 SEHNR and CDR2 FQNEAQ (reference sequence). As DNA, the CDR3 is TGTGCCAGCAGTCGACAGGGGTCTTCCTACGAGCAGTACTTC. Its protein product is CASSRQGSSYEQYF.

CDR3 nucleotide sequence: TGTGCCAGCAGTTCCACCTTGGGCAGGGTCCGTGGCAACATTCAGTACTTC. Translated, it gives CASSSTLGRVRGNIQYF. This chain uses TRBV28 with TRBJ2-4, with D tentatively TRBD1 (5 bases). Trimming took 4 bases from V and 7 from J, leaving 23 bases between them. Germline V gives CDR1 MDHEN, CDR2 SYDVKM. The CDR3 is 17 amino acids.

This chain joins TRBV18 and TRBJ2-5; D may match TRBD1 or TRBD2 (7 bases each). The DNA end is a closer match to TRBJ2-7, so the J assignment may be wrong. The germline V gene has CDR1 KGHSH and CDR2 LQKENI. The CDR3 is made up of 16 amino acids. The CDR3: CASSPTRGAGGYEQYF. The CDR3 bases are TGTGCCAGCTCACCGACCCGGGGGGCAGGGGGCTACGAGCAGTACTTC.

The rearrangement links TRBV7-8 to TRBJ2-2, with TRBD2 matching 12 bases. The J segment lost 5 bases and the V segment lost 4 bases, leaving 8 bases of the junction unmatched. This CDR3 has 17 amino acids. Germline assignment: CDR1 SGHVS and CDR2 FQNEAQ. CDR3 nucleotide sequence: TGTGCCAGCAGCTCCTTCACTAGCGGGAGGAAAACCGGGGAGCTGTTTTTT. Amino acids: CASSSFTSGRKTGELFF.

The rearrangement joins TRBV28 to TRBJ1-2, with D unresolved. This CDR3 comprises 12 residues. The V end was cut by 6 bases, the J end by 5 bases, with 10 bases between. Germline V gene sequence: CDR1 MDHEN, CDR2 SYDVKM. The DNA of the CDR3 is TGTGCCAGCAGCCGGGGAGGGTATGGCTACACCTTC. The encoded protein is CASSRGGYGYTF.

The chain links TRBV7-2 to TRBJ2-7; 9 positions match TRBD2. V lost 1 base, J lost 0 bases, and 4 bases stayed unmatched. Germline V gene lookup returns CDR1 SGHTA and CDR2 FQGNSA. The CDR3 spans 16 residues. The CDR3 nucleotides read TGTGCCAGCAGCTTAGAGGCGGGGGGGAGCTCCTACGAGCAGTACTTC. Residues: CASSLEAGGSSYEQYF.

The rearrangement joins TRBV9 to TRBJ1-4, with TRBD1 as a possible D gene (6 bases). V gave up 0 bases and J gave up 8 bases, with 11 bases separating them. This CDR3 region has 14 residues. Germline V CDR1 and CDR2: SGDLS, YYNGEE. The CDR3 DNA sequence: TGTGCCAGCAGCGTAGGGGCAGGGGAAGAAAAACTGTTTTTT. Its protein product is CASSVGAGEEKLFF.

There are a few counts of this clone. The chain combines TRBV6-5 with TRBJ1-6; D is possibly TRBD1 (6 bases). Germline V gene data show CDR1 as MNHEY and CDR2 as SVGAGI. This CDR3 has 14 residues. Trimming removed 5 bases at V and 7 bases at J, with 12 bases between. The CDR3 coding sequence is TGTGCCAGCAGTAGGAGGACAGAGAATTCACCCCTCCACTTT. It yields the protein CASSRRTENSPLHF.

This clone is a singleton in its sample. The chain has TRBV7-9 and TRBJ2-1; 8 bases map to TRBD1. V lost 8 bases, J lost 4 bases, and 7 bases stayed unmatched. From germline, CDR1 is SEHNR and CDR2 FQNEAQ (reference sequence). CDR3 length equals 14 residues. As DNA, the CDR3 is TGTGCCAGCGGGATGGACAGGGAATACAATGAGCAGTTCTTC. Its protein product is CASGMDREYNEQFF.

This sequence joins TRBV9 and TRBJ2-2, with D unresolved. CDR3 length equals 14 residues. Germline CDR1 SGDLS, CDR2 YYNGEE. V was clipped by 3 bases and J by 2 bases, with 8 bases between them. In DNA form, the CDR3 reads TGTGCCAGCAGCGCCCGACAAAACACCGGGGAGCTGTTTTTT. Its protein product is CASSARQNTGELFF.

This chain connects TRBV27 to TRBJ2-7; D possibly corresponds to TRBD1 (5 bases). Germline V lookup: CDR1 MNHEY, CDR2 SMNVEV (reference sequence). The CDR3 spans 14 residues. Trimming pared 5 bases from V and 0 bases from J, leaving 11 bases between. CDR3 region: CASSPQVFSYEQYF. DNA for the CDR3: TGTGCCAGCAGTCCACAGGTTTTCTCCTACGAGCAGTACTTC.

The chain carries TRBV6-5 and TRBJ2-5, with 8 bases lining up with TRBD1. Matching the DNA end better, TRBJ2-7 makes the J call doubtful. The V gene's germline CDR1 is MNHEY and CDR2 SVGAGI. There are 14 residues in the CDR3. Here the CDR3 reads CASSDRDRNHEQYF. CDR3 DNA sequence: TGTGCCAGCAGCGACCGGGACAGGAACCACGAGCAGTACTTC.

The chain recombines TRBV9 with TRBJ2-7; D is possibly TRBD2 (5 bases). This CDR3 spans 15 amino acids. The V end lost 0 bases, the J end lost 2 bases, and 12 bases lay between the germline ends. CDR1 and CDR2 from the germline V gene are SGDLS and YYNGEE. Here the CDR3 DNA reads TGTGCCAGCAGCGTAGGCCCGGACTTTACCTACGAGCAGTACTTC. Residues: CASSVGPDFTYEQYF.

V gene TRBV19 combines with J gene TRBJ1-4; weak D call: TRBD1 (6 bases). Per germline, CDR1 LNHDA and CDR2 SQIVND (reference sequence). CDR3 length equals 13 residues. The V end was cut by 5 bases, the J end by 4 bases, with 8 bases between. This CDR3 is CASSRGGNEKLFF. DNA for the CDR3: TGTGCCAGTAGTCGAGGGGGTAATGAAAAACTGTTTTTT.

This clone was picked up a small number of times. The CDR3 loop is CASSTDRGSRGYTF. In DNA form, the CDR3 reads TGTGCCAGCAGTACGGACAGGGGATCCCGTGGCTACACCTTC. The V call is TRBV6-5, the J call TRBJ1-2; 9 bases align to TRBD1. CDR3 length: 14 amino acids. Per the germline V gene, CDR1 is MNHEY and CDR2 is SVGAGI. V lost 5 bases to trimming and J lost 7 bases; unmatched junction nucleotides: 8.

The V and J genes are TRBV28 and TRBJ1-1; D gene unclear. Per germline, CDR1 MDHEN and CDR2 SYDVKM. V was shortened by 1 base and J by 10 bases, with 10 bases between the two germline ends. CDR3 length: 12 residues. This CDR3 reads CASSLSQDGAFF. In nucleotides, the CDR3 is TGTGCCAGCAGTTTATCCCAGGATGGAGCTTTCTTT.

The chain has TRBV4-3 and TRBJ2-1; 9 bases align to TRBD2. Germline V gene data show CDR1 as LGHNA and CDR2 as YSLEER. The CDR3 totals 18 residues. V trimming: 0 bases; J trimming: 5 bases; junction bases outside the gene matches: 11. The CDR3 coding sequence is TGCGCCAGCAGCCAAGATCGGTGGGCGGGGGGGACTAACAATGAGCAGTTCTTC. As protein: CASSQDRWAGGTNNEQFF.

The chain uses TRBV7-3 and TRBJ2-7; TRBD2 matches at 9 bases. The CDR3 totals 15 residues. The germline V gene encodes CDR1 SGHTA and CDR2 FQGTGA. The trim removed 6 bases at V and 2 bases at J, leaving 8 bases unmatched. The CDR3 loop reads CASSFTSGHTYEQYF. The CDR3 DNA follows: TGTGCCAGCAGTTTCACTAGCGGGCACACCTACGAGCAGTACTTC.

This clone was detected a few times. The V and J genes are TRBV28 and TRBJ1-1; 7 bases are a match to TRBD1. J lost 4 bases, V lost 8 bases, and 7 bases had no gene match. Germline CDR1 and CDR2: MDHEN and SYDVKM. The CDR3 is 13 residues long. Here the CDR3 reads CASSTGTSTEAFF. The CDR3 nucleotides are TGTGCCAGCTCGACAGGGACTAGCACTGAAGCTTTCTTT.

V and J are TRBV19 and TRBJ2-7; 9 bases line up with TRBD1. The CDR3 length is 17 residues. Germline V gene lookup returns CDR1 LNHDA and CDR2 SQIVND (reference sequence). The V and J ends lost 1 base and 4 bases, in that order; junction bases with no gene match: 11. CDR3 residues: CASSIAPHRGLSYEQYF. The CDR3 DNA reads TGTGCCAGTAGTATAGCCCCCCACAGGGGGCTATCTTACGAGCAGTACTTC.

This clone is a singleton in its sample. The V gene is TRBV18, the J gene TRBJ1-2, with TRBD1 matching over 7 bases. CDR3 length: 13 residues. Germline values: CDR1 KGHSH, CDR2 LQKENI. The V segment lost 4 bases and the J segment 8 bases; nucleotides outside the gene matches: 7. Here the CDR3 DNA reads TGTGCCAGCTCACTCGGGACAGACAGAGGCTACACCTTC. As protein: CASSLGTDRGYTF.

V gene TRBV7-2 combines with J gene TRBJ2-5, with a weak D call TRBD1 (5 bases). This CDR3 is 12 amino acids long. Germline lookup yields CDR1 SGHTA and CDR2 FQGNSA. The V and J ends lost 0 bases and 11 bases respectively, with 10 bases between them. DNA for the CDR3: TGTGCCAGCAGCTTAGCGCTACAGGAGCAGTACTTC. This sequence encodes CASSLALQEQYF.

The genes are TRBV5-1 and TRBJ2-7; 8 nucleotides align to TRBD1. Looked up from germline, CDR1 is SGHRS and CDR2 is YFSETQ. Trimming took 4 bases from V and 2 from J; bases not matched to a gene: 2. The CDR3 length is 13 residues. The CDR3 DNA sequence: TGCGCCAGCAGCCCGACAGGGGCCTACGAGCAGTACTTC. It codes for CASSPTGAYEQYF. The full variable domain, in which reference TRBV5-1 and TRBJ2-7 provide the parts outside the CDR3, is KAGVTQTPRYLIKTRGQQVTLSCSPISGHRSVSWYQQTPGQGLQFLFEYFSETQRNKGNFPGRFSGRQFSNSRSEMNVSTLELGDSALYLCASSPTGAYEQYFGPGTRLTVT.